A single T cell receptor beta chain is shown here with its context. This clonotype was seen more than once but under ten times. It has no known antigen specificity. Base qualities are not recorded, but no much larger clone differs from it by a single base. V was cut back by 8 bases and J by 2 bases, leaving a gap of 12 bases between them. The CDR3 numbers 13 residues from cysteine through phenylalanine. CDR3 DNA only is kept here, 39 bases in frame from base 1. Sequences SGHTA (CDR1) and FQGNSA (CDR2) are obtained from the germline V gene. This specimen's treatment or condition label, interpreted: in vitro stimulation with specific CMV peptide epitopes to enrich CMV-specific T cells. This record belongs to a study of T cell repertoires in cytomegalovirus infection (dated by TCRdb to between 2017 and 2020). Describing the broader study: Peptide stimulations targeted recently identified HLA-C-restricted CMV epitopes, whose presentation resists viral immunomodulation, together with well-studied HLA-B-restricted epitopes. The HLA type of each donor mattered for the analysis, because public TCR beta signatures pointed to carriage of CMV infection along with the matching HLA type. Broad study findings and their caveats: The ex vivo response was dominated by HLA-C-restricted CMV-specific TCR beta clonotypes, and the single most frequent clonotype in two of eight donors was supplied by these HLA-C-restricted clonotypes. In both this cohort and an independent cohort of some 380 donors, the cumulative frequency of public TCR beta family members distinguished carriers of CMV infection plus the relevant HLA type.

These reads were obtained on an Illumina HiSeq 1500. The public reads were quality trimmed at Q25 with fastp and then assembled into clones with MiXCR by TCRdb, keeping productive beta chains. Rows with a matching CDR3 protein are joined into one entry that keeps the most common DNA and genes. The sample table holds a few hundred thousand distinct CDR3 sequences, of which around two fifths were seen once. In total, the top ten clones hold roughly 50% of the sample. The sample consisted of cultured PBMCs, taken from culture after CMV antigen stimulation. This clonotype was sampled from a human donor in good health (CMV status not recorded). Some clones in this sample may be carry-over from other donors' samples. The chain is assembled from TRBV7-2 and TRBJ2-5; the D region possibly corresponds to TRBD1 (6 bases align). The CDR3 reads CASQKGDQETQYF. In nucleotide form, the sequence is TGTGCCAGCCAGAAGGGGGATCAAGAGACCCAGTACTTC.